The following is a T cell receptor (beta chain) sequence with its context. Adults between roughly 18 and 100 years of age took part from under 25 US areas. Sequenced by immunoSEQ multiplex PCR; TCRdb stores in-frame clones only, minus some. This sample has roughly 240,000 clones, with approximately 85% found just once. The data derive from a study of blood T cell repertoires in COVID-19. Study-wide background: From T cells, B-cell-depleted T cells, or PBMCs came the material, which was cDNA or gDNA.

Material: PBMCs or T cells enriched from blood (not recorded which). This clonotype originated in a woman in her fifties or sixties with acute COVID-19.

The CDR3 region is CASGDSYYGYTF. The CDR3 DNA reads TGTGCCAGCGGGGACAGCTACTATGGCTACACCTTC. The V gene is TRBV25-1, the J gene TRBJ1-2, with TRBD1 matching 7 bases. J lost 3 bases, V lost 8 bases, and 3 bases had no gene match. CDR3 length: 12 residues. CDR1 MGHDK and CDR2 SYGVNS come from the germline V gene.